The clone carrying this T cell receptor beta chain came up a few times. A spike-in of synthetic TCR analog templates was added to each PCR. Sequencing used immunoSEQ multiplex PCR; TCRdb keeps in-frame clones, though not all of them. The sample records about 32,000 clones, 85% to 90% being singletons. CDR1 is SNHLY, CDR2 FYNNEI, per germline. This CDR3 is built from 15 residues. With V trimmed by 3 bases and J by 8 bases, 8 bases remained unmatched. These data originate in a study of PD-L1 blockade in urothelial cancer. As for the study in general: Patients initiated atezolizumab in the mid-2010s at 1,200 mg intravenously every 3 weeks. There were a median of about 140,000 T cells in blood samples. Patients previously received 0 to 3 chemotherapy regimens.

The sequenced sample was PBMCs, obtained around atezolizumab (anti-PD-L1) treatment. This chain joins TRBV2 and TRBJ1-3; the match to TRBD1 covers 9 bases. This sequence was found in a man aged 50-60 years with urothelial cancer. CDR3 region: CASSEGQGDWDTIYF. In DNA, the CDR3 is TGTGCCAGCAGTGAGGGACAGGGAGACTGGGACACCATATATTTT.